What follows describes a single TCR beta chain. These data originate in a study of technical replicates of blood from several donors. The CDR3 is made up of 15 amino acids. V was trimmed by 5 bases and J by 0 bases, leaving 11 bases between them. Germline V gene data show CDR1 as MGHRA and CDR2 as YSYEKL. Clones were read by immunoSEQ multiplex PCR, and TCRdb kept only the in-frame ones, dropping some. The sample includes 65,000 to 80,000 clones, approximately 96% seen only once; the top ten take roughly 0.34%. This clonotype was obtained from a human donor in good health. V usage is TRBV4-1 and J usage is TRBJ2-1; weak D call: TRBD2 (5 bases). Sequenced material: T cells isolated from PBMCs. As DNA, the CDR3 is TGCGCCAGCAGCGTCGGGATTAGCTCCTACAATGAGCAGTTCTTC. Translation gives CASSVGISSYNEQFF.